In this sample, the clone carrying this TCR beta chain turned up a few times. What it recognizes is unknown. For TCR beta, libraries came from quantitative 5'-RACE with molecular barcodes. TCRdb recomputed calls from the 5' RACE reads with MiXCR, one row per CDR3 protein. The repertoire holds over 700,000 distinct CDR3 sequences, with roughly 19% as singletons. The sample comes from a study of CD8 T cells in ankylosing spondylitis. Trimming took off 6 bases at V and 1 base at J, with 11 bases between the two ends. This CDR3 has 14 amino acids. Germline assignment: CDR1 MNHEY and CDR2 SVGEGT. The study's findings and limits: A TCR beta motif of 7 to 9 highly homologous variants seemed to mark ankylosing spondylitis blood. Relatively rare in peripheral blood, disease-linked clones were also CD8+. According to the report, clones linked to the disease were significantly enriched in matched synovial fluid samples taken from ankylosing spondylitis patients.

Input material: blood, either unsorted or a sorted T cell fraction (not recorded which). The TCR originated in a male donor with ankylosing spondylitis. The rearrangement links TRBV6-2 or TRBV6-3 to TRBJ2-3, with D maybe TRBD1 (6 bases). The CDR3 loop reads CASRRQAGTDTQYF. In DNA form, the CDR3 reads TGTGCCAGCAGACGACAGGCCGGCACAGATACGCAGTATTTT.